The entry below describes one TCR beta chain. This entry is derived from a study of T-cell memory formation after mild COVID-19. After 5'RACE with constant-segment primers, TCR alpha and TCR beta cDNA libraries carrying sample barcodes and UMIs were obtained. TCRdb re-analysed the 5' RACE reads in MiXCR, keeping a single row per CDR3 protein. The sample shows some 450,000 distinct CDR3 sequences, 20% of them seen only once. The CDR3 has 14 residues. Trimming cost V 3 bases and J 3 bases, with 10 bases left between them. Source material: PBMCs or a T cell subset sorted from them (not recorded which). The chain recombines TRBV12-3 or TRBV12-4 with TRBJ2-3; D possibly corresponds to TRBD2 (6 bases). The source of this sequence is an adult woman who had mild COVID-19 (a few samples of this study predate the infection). Cell type and time point are not known. CDR3 coding DNA: TGTGCCAGCAGTTTCACCGGAGGGACAGATACGCAGTATTTT. Translation: CASSFTGGTDTQYF.